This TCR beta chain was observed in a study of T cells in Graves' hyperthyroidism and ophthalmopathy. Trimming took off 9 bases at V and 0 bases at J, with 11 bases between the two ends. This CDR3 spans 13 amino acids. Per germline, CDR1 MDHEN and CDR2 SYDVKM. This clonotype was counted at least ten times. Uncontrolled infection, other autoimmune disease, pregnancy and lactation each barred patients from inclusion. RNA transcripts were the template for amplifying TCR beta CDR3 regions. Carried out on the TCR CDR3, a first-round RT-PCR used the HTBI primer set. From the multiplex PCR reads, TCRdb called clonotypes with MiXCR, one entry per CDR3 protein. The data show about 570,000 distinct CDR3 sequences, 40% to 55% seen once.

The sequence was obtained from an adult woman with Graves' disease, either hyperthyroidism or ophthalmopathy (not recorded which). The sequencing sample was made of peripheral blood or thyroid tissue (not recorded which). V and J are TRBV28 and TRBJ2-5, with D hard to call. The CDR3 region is CASGRDYQETQYF. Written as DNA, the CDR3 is TGTGCCAGTGGGCGCGACTACCAAGAGACCCAGTACTTC.